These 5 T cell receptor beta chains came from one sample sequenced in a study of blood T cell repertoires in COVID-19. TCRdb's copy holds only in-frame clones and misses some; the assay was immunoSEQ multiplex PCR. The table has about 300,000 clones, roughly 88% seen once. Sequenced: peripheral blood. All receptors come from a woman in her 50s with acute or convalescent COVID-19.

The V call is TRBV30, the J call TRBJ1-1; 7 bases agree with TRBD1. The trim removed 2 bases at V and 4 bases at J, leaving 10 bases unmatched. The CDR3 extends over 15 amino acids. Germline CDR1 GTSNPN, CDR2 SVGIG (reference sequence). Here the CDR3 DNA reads TGTGCCTGGAGTACTGGGACAGTCCCGGGCACTGAAGCTTTCTTT. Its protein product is CAWSTGTVPGTEAFF.

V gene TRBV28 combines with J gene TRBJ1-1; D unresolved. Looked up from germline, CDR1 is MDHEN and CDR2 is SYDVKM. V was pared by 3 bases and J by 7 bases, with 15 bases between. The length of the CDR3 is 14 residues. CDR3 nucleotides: TGTGCCAGCAGTTTGGGTCGGCGAGAGGGTGAAGCTTTCTTT. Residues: CASSLGRREGEAFF. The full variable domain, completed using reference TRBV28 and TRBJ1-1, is DVKVTQSSRYLVKRTGEKVFLECVQDMDHENMFWYRQDPGLGLRLIYFSYDVKMKEKGDIPEGYSVSREKKERFSLILESASTNQTSMYLCASSLGRREGEAFFGQGTRLTVV.

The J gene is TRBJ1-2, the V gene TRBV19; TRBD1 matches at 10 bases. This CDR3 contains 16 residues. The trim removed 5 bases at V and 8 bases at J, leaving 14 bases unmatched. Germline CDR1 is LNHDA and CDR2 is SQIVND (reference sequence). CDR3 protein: CASSYRDRGPWRGYTF. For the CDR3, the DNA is TGTGCCAGTAGTTACCGGGACAGGGGTCCTTGGCGAGGCTACACCTTC.

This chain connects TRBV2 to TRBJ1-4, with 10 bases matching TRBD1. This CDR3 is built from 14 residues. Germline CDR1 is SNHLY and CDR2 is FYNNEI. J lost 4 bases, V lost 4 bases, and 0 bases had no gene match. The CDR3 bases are TGTGCCAGCAGTGGGGACAGGGGTAATGAAAAACTGTTTTTT. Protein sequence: CASSGDRGNEKLFF.

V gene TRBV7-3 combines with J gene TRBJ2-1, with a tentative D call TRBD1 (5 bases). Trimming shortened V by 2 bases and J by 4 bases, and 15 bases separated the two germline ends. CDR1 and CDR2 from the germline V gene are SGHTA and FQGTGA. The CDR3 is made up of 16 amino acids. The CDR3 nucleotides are TGTGCCAGCAGCTTAGGGAACGGACAAGATTACAATGAGCAGTTCTTC. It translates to CASSLGNGQDYNEQFF.